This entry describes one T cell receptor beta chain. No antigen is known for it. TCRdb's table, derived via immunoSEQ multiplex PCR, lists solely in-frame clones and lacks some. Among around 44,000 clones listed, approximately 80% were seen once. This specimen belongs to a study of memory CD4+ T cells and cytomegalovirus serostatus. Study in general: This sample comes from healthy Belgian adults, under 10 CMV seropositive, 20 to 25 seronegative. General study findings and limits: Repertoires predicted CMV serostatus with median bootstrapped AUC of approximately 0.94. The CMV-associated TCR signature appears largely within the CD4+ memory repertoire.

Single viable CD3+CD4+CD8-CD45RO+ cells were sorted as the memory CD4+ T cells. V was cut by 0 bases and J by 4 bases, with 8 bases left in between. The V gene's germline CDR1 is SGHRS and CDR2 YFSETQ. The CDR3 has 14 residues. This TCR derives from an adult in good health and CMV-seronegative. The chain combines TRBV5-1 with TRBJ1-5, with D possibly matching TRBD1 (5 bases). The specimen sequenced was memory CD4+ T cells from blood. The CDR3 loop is CASSLVPGNQPQHF. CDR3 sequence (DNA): TGCGCCAGCAGCTTGGTTCCAGGGAATCAGCCCCAGCATTTT.